Listed below are T cell receptor beta chains from one sample, sequenced in a study of cytomegalovirus exposure and HLA in healthy donors. TCRdb's table, derived via immunoSEQ multiplex PCR, lists solely in-frame clones and lacks some. Seen here are some 100,000 clones, approximately 72% observed once, and the top ten hold 13% to 15%. Sequenced sample: PBMCs. The receptor source for this set is a woman aged 70-85 years in good health and CMV-seropositive. The CDR3 runs from the conserved cysteine through the conserved F or W. Each record gives: CDR3 protein, J gene, V gene.

CDR3 protein: CASAGDTPNTEAFF; J gene: TRBJ1-1; V gene: TRBV12-5
CDR3 protein: CASSYSSGGNTGELFF; J gene: TRBJ2-2; V gene: TRBV6-6
CDR3 protein: CASSLASAGDYNSPLHF; J gene: TRBJ1-6; V gene: TRBV7-2
CDR3 protein: CASSLAPPGSSYNSPLHF; J gene: TRBJ1-6; V gene: TRBV7-6
CDR3 protein: CASSGTGWNQPQHF; J gene: TRBJ1-5; V gene: TRBV9
CDR3 protein: CASSLAHRVETQYF; J gene: TRBJ2-5; V gene: TRBV5-6
CDR3 protein: CASSLLRNEKLFF; J gene: TRBJ1-4; V gene: TRBV28
CDR3 protein: CSSSPGVEQFF; J gene: TRBJ2-1; V gene: TRBV7-9
CDR3 protein: CASLRESSYNEQFF; J gene: TRBJ2-1; V gene: TRBV11-2
CDR3 protein: CASSVGTGANYGYTF; J gene: TRBJ1-2; V gene: TRBV9
CDR3 protein: CASSQIFPGLYSSTDTQYF; J gene: TRBJ2-3; V gene: TRBV23-1
CDR3 protein: CASRGTGGAEETQYF; J gene: TRBJ2-5; V gene: TRBV19
CDR3 protein: CASSLGRGGYQETQYF; J gene: TRBJ2-5; V gene: TRBV11-3
CDR3 protein: CASSHPTNTGYGYTF; J gene: TRBJ1-2; V gene: TRBV5-6
CDR3 protein: CASSGFNSPLHF; J gene: TRBJ1-6; V gene: TRBV28
CDR3 protein: CASSEAQLAGIPNTGELFF; J gene: TRBJ2-2; V gene: TRBV6-1
CDR3 protein: CASRTGYTRTEAFF; J gene: TRBJ1-1; V gene: TRBV28
CDR3 protein: CASSPSGSGTRRAYEQYF; J gene: TRBJ2-7; V gene: TRBV4-2
CDR3 protein: CASSPGLAQSTDTQYF; J gene: TRBJ2-3; V gene: TRBV7-3
CDR3 protein: CASSLGQGAPGQYF; J gene: TRBJ2-7; V gene: TRBV5-6
CDR3 protein: CASSGRQGAGGANVLTF; J gene: TRBJ2-6; V gene: TRBV9
CDR3 protein: CASSSGQGRGEQYF; J gene: .; V gene: TRBV5-4
CDR3 protein: CASSLVAGGTYEQYF; J gene: TRBJ2-7; V gene: TRBV7-2
CDR3 protein: CASSPRTGGYEKLFF; J gene: TRBJ1-4; V gene: TRBV18
CDR3 protein: CASRRDSDYEQYF; J gene: TRBJ2-7; V gene: TRBV5-1
CDR3 protein: CASRPGDFTDTQYF; J gene: TRBJ2-3; V gene: TRBV5-1
CDR3 protein: CASSLGLAGGPRYYEQYF; J gene: TRBJ2-7; V gene: TRBV7-2
CDR3 protein: CATSRDKGQGARNSPLHF; J gene: TRBJ1-6; V gene: TRBV15
CDR3 protein: CASSGVYSYNEQFF; J gene: TRBJ2-1; V gene: TRBV7-6
CDR3 protein: CSASPGEEQYF; J gene: TRBJ2-7; V gene: TRBV20-1
CDR3 protein: CASSTRKNPGELFF; J gene: TRBJ2-2; V gene: TRBV7-8
CDR3 protein: CASKPGLAGSYEQYF; J gene: TRBJ2-7; V gene: TRBV2
CDR3 protein: CASSARSTYEQYF; J gene: TRBJ2-7; V gene: TRBV5-5
CDR3 protein: CASSQDSGGAFFEQYF; J gene: TRBJ2-7; V gene: TRBV5-4
CDR3 protein: CASSPSDIDTNVLTF; J gene: TRBJ2-6; V gene: TRBV4-1
CDR3 protein: CASSFRLQIWDRVYEQYF; J gene: TRBJ2-7; V gene: TRBV28
CDR3 protein: CASSSDWGRGASGANVLTF; J gene: TRBJ2-6; V gene: TRBV11-2
CDR3 protein: CASSRGGPVGYEQYF; J gene: TRBJ2-7; V gene: TRBV7-9
CDR3 protein: CASRAFKRGMLTGELFF; J gene: TRBJ2-2; V gene: TRBV5-6
CDR3 protein: CASTLGPDKNIQYF; J gene: TRBJ2-4; V gene: TRBV7-2
CDR3 protein: CASSQTILGQGYEQYF; J gene: TRBJ2-7; V gene: TRBV4-3